This entry lists 31 T cell receptor beta chains sequenced from one sample in a study of T cell repertoires in cytomegalovirus infection. MiXCR, applied by TCRdb to the reads, yields one record per CDR3 protein. The table shows about 500,000 distinct CDR3 sequences, with 25% to 35% occurring only once. Antigens for these TCRs are unknown. The source was cultured PBMCs, collected from culture after CMV antigen stimulation. These receptors were obtained from a human donor in good health (CMV status not recorded). Some clones in this sample may be carry-over from other donors' samples.

In its sample, this clonotype was seen a few times. The CDR3 bases are TGCAGCGTTGACACTAGCGGGGCTCGTGAGCAGTTCTTC. It translates to CSVDTSGAREQFF. This chain joins TRBV29-1 and TRBJ2-1, with 10 bases aligning to TRBD2. Germline CDR1 and CDR2: SQVTM and ANQGSEA. Losses at the gene ends were 3 bases for V and 9 bases for J; bases not matched to a gene: 5. CDR3 size: 13 residues.

This clonotype was found many times. V is TRBV7-2 and J is TRBJ2-1; possible D gene TRBD2, 6 bases. This CDR3 comprises 15 residues. V was shortened by 0 bases and J by 2 bases, with 8 bases between the two germline ends. CDR1 and CDR2 from the germline V gene are SGHTA and FQGNSA. CDR3 protein: CASSLAGGTYNEQFF. The CDR3 DNA reads as TGTGCCAGCAGCTTAGCGGGAGGAACCTACAATGAGCAGTTCTTC.

This clonotype has more than one count but fewer than ten. This sequence joins TRBV6-1 and TRBJ2-7; D might be TRBD2 (6 bases). Germline lookup yields CDR1 MNHNS and CDR2 SASEGT. Trimming removed 4 bases at V and 3 bases at J, with 16 bases between. This CDR3 is 15 amino acids long. The CDR3 is CASSVGVGGSYEQYV. The CDR3 coding sequence is TGTGCCAGCAGTGTAGGGGTCGGGGGAAGCTACGAGCAGTACGTC.

This clonotype was counted many times. The chain has TRBV7-8 and TRBJ2-3; TRBD2 aligns across 13 bases. With 1 base clipped from V and 7 bases from J, the junction kept 8 bases outside the gene matches. From germline, CDR1 is SGHVS and CDR2 FQNEAQ. There are 17 residues in the CDR3. CDR3 nucleotide sequence: TGTGCCAGCAGCTTAGACCCACTAGCGGGAGGGCCCCATACGCAGTATTTT. Protein: CASSLDPLAGGPHTQYF.

The rearrangement links TRBV6-1 to TRBJ2-5, with a tentative D call TRBD1 (6 bases). The CDR3 sequence is 16 residues long. V shed 2 bases and J shed 3 bases, with 16 bases lying between them. CDR1 MNHNS and CDR2 SASEGT come from the germline V gene. The CDR3 coding sequence is TGTGCCAGCAGTGAAAGAGTAAGGGGGATTAAAGAGACCCAGTACTTC. It encodes CASSERVRGIKETQYF.

The chain's CDR3 is CASRHDTELFYEQYV. The CDR3 DNA sequence: TGTGCCAGCAGACATGACACTGAACTCTTTTACGAGCAGTACGTC. The chain couples TRBV12-3 or TRBV12-4 to TRBJ2-7; the D is unclear. V was trimmed by 6 bases and J by 4 bases, leaving 19 bases between them. The CDR3 is 15 amino acids.

The J gene is TRBJ1-2, the V gene TRBV7-2, with D possibly TRBD1 on 5 matching bases. Between the trimmed V and J ends, which lost 5 bases and 4 bases, there was a span of 14 bases. This CDR3 region has 14 residues. Looked up from germline, CDR1 is SGHTA and CDR2 is FQGNSA. The CDR3 sequence is CASSPDPTAYGYTF. CDR3 sequence (DNA): TGTGCCAGCAGCCCAGATCCGACAGCCTATGGCTACACCTTC.

The J gene is TRBJ2-7, the V gene TRBV11-2, with 10 bases that match TRBD2. The ends lost 4 bases at V and 6 bases at J; junction bases unmatched: 3. The CDR3 contains 13 residues. CDR1 is SGHAT, CDR2 FQNNGV, per germline. The CDR3 sequence is CASSSLAGAEQYV. CDR3 DNA sequence: TGTGCCAGCAGCTCTCTAGCGGGAGCCGAGCAGTACGTC.

The chain recombines TRBV20-1 with TRBJ2-7; 7 positions match TRBD1. Germline trimming cut 2 bases from V and 4 bases from J; bases unmatched to any gene: 5. Germline lookup yields CDR1 DFQATT and CDR2 SNEGSKA (reference sequence). This CDR3 contains 13 residues. As DNA, the CDR3 is TGCAGTGCTAGACGGGACAGAGGGTACGAGCAGTACTTC. Its translation is CSARRDRGYEQYF.

This clonotype has more than one count but fewer than ten. V usage is TRBV6-2 or TRBV6-3 and J usage is TRBJ1-1; 7 bases match TRBD1. J gave up 4 bases and V 6 bases, and 8 bases lay outside the gene matches. This CDR3 has 14 residues. Germline assignment: CDR1 MNHEY and CDR2 SVGEGT. CDR3 in DNA: TGTGCCAGCAGAGAACAGGGGAGTTCCACTGAAGCTTTCTTT. This encodes CASREQGSSTEAFF.

This rearrangement joins TRBV11-2 to TRBJ2-1, with TRBD2 matching over 7 bases. This CDR3 has 13 amino acids. From germline, CDR1 is SGHAT and CDR2 FQNNGV. V shed 4 bases and J 10 bases; nucleotides not matched to a gene: 7. In nucleotides, the CDR3 is TGTGCCAGCAGCTCATACGGGAGGCGGGAGCAGTTCTTC. This codes for CASSSYGRREQFF. The variable domain in full, with the rest retrieved from reference TRBV11-2 and TRBJ2-1, is EAGVAQSPRYKIIEKRQSVAFWCNPISGHATLYWYQQILGQGPKLLIQFQNNGVVDDSQLPKDRFSAERLKGVDSTLKIQPAKLEDSAVYLCASSSYGRREQFFGPGTRLTVL.

DNA for the CDR3: TGTGCCAGTAGTCACCGACACGCTGTAACGACTGAAGCTTTCTTT. It translates to CASSHRHAVTTEAFF. The chain couples TRBV19 to TRBJ1-1; no reliable D call. Looked up from germline, CDR1 is LNHDA and CDR2 is SQIVND (reference sequence). V lost 5 bases and J 5 bases, leaving 18 bases between the germline ends. The CDR3 runs 15 residues.

The table lists this clonotype with many counts. J is TRBJ2-7 and V is TRBV7-6; D gene unclear. Trimming took 0 bases from V and 0 from J, leaving 12 bases between them. CDR1 SGHVS and CDR2 FNYEAQ come from the germline V gene. The CDR3 has 16 residues. The CDR3 region is CASSLALAANSYEQYF. The CDR3 coding sequence is TGTGCCAGCAGCTTAGCGCTTGCGGCTAACTCCTACGAGCAGTACTTC.

The V call is TRBV6-2 or TRBV6-3, the J call TRBJ2-2, with D unclear. Germline-derived CDR1 and CDR2 are MNHEY and SVGEGT. Trimming cost V 4 bases and J 7 bases, with 10 bases left between them. This CDR3 contains 13 residues. This CDR3 is CASSFTFGGELFF. The CDR3 bases are TGTGCCAGCAGTTTCACCTTCGGCGGGGAGCTGTTTTTT.

The chain has TRBV7-2 and TRBJ2-1, with 9 bases fitting TRBD2. The germline V gene has CDR1 SGHTA and CDR2 FQGNSA. The V and J ends lost 4 bases and 9 bases, in that order; junction bases with no gene match: 16. This CDR3 region has 17 residues. CDR3 sequence: CASSSRGGSGSRSEQFF. For the CDR3, the DNA is TGTGCCAGCAGCTCCCGGGGGGGTAGCGGGAGCCGTAGTGAGCAGTTCTTC.

This clonotype was picked up many times. This rearrangement joins TRBV7-2 to TRBJ2-7; 11 bases map to TRBD1. With 1 base clipped from V and 6 bases from J, the junction kept 8 bases outside the gene matches. Germline loops: CDR1 SGHTA, CDR2 FQGNSA. The CDR3 is 16 residues long. The CDR3 DNA sequence: TGTGCCAGCAGCTTAGAGGCGGACAGGGGGCGGTGCGAGCAGTACGTC. Protein sequence: CASSLEADRGRCEQYV.

This clonotype was detected a few times. J is TRBJ2-7 and V is TRBV27; 7 bases are a match to TRBD1. Per germline, CDR1 MNHEY and CDR2 SMNVEV (reference sequence). Trimming removed 3 bases from V and 7 bases from J; junction bases left unmatched: 3. The length of the CDR3 is 12 residues. CDR3 DNA sequence: TGTGCCAGCAGTTTTCCGGGACAGGAGCAGTACTTC. This sequence encodes CASSFPGQEQYF.

This clonotype showed up many times. The chain combines TRBV7-8 with TRBJ1-4, with unresolved D. The V end lost 2 bases, the J end lost 5 bases, and 15 bases lay between the germline ends. Germline V lookup: CDR1 SGHVS, CDR2 FQNEAQ. The CDR3 has 16 amino acids. The CDR3 protein is CASSLLSSGINEKLFF. CDR3 coding DNA: TGTGCCAGCAGCTTACTGTCTTCTGGGATAAATGAAAAACTGTTTTTT. Supplemented by reference TRBV7-8 and TRBJ1-4, the full variable domain reads GAGVSQSPRYKVAKRGQDVALRCDPISGHVSLFWYQQALGQGPEFLTYFQNEAQLDKSGLPSDRFFAERPEGSVSTLKIQRTQQEDSAVYLCASSLLSSGINEKLFFGSGTQLSVL.

For the CDR3, the DNA is TGTGCCAGCAGTTTAAACGCGGTGGGGGCAAGCGGCTACACCTTC. Amino acid sequence: CASSLNAVGASGYTF. The V call is TRBV28, the J call TRBJ1-2; a weak D match, TRBD1 (6 bases). V was shortened by 2 bases and J by 8 bases, with 18 bases between the two germline ends. The CDR3 contains 15 residues. CDR1 and CDR2 (germline): MDHEN, SYDVKM.

This chain links TRBV25-1 with TRBJ2-7, with TRBD1 matching over 7 bases. The CDR3 totals 13 residues. Trimming took 7 bases from V and 6 from J; bases not matched to a gene: 9. Germline V gene lookup returns CDR1 MGHDK and CDR2 SYGVNS. CDR3 sequence reads: CASTDRESVEQYF. The DNA for the CDR3 is TGTGCCAGCACCGACAGGGAGTCGGTCGAGCAGTACTTC.

The V and J genes are TRBV6-1 and TRBJ1-1; maybe TRBD1 (6 bases). The CDR3 spans 14 residues. Between the trimmed V and J ends, which lost 6 bases and 0 bases, there was a span of 11 bases. The germline V gene has CDR1 MNHNS and CDR2 SASEGT. The CDR3 loop is CASRRDNLNTEAFF. The CDR3 DNA sequence: TGTGCCAGCAGGCGGGACAACTTGAACACTGAAGCTTTCTTT.

The chain links TRBV19 to TRBJ1-2; tentative D call: TRBD1 (6 bases). V was clipped by 2 bases and J by 5 bases, with 15 bases between them. This CDR3 comprises 15 residues. Looked up from germline, CDR1 is LNHDA and CDR2 is SQIVND (reference sequence). The CDR3 is CASSIQGTSTYGYTF. DNA of the CDR3: TGTGCCAGTAGTATACAAGGGACATCTACTTATGGCTACACCTTC. Filled out from reference TRBV19 and TRBJ1-2, the complete variable domain reads DGGITQSPKYLFRKEGQNVTLSCEQNLNHDAMYWYRQDPGQGLRLIYYSQIVNDFQKGDIAEGYSVSREKKESFPLTVTSAQKNPTAFYLCASSIQGTSTYGYTFGSGTRLTVV.

The sample holds a few counts of this clonotype. The J gene is TRBJ2-1, the V gene TRBV28; D remains unclear. This CDR3 has 11 residues. Trimming stripped 4 bases from V and 6 bases from J, with 4 bases between. Germline V CDR1 and CDR2: MDHEN, SYDVKM. CDR3 coding DNA: TGTGCCAGCAGTTGGGCCAATGAGCAGTTCTTC. Translation: CASSWANEQFF. The whole variable domain, remainder taken from reference TRBV28 and TRBJ2-1, is DVKVTQSSRYLVKRTGEKVFLECVQDMDHENMFWYRQDPGLGLRLIYFSYDVKMKEKGDIPEGYSVSREKKERFSLILESASTNQTSMYLCASSWANEQFFGPGTRLTVL.

The V call is TRBV5-5, the J call TRBJ2-5; TRBD1 is a possible D gene (6 bases). The V end lost 0 bases, the J end lost 5 bases, and 11 bases lay between the germline ends. The germline gives CDR1 SGHKS, CDR2 YYEKEE (reference sequence). CDR3 size: 14 residues. As DNA, the CDR3 is TGTGCCAGCAGCTTGGCCAACAGGGCCGAGACCCAGTACTTC. Protein sequence: CASSLANRAETQYF.

This clonotype occurred a few times. V gene TRBV7-2 combines with J gene TRBJ2-1; TRBD2 matches 10 bases. V trimming: 5 bases; J trimming: 6 bases; junction bases outside the gene matches: 7. Germline V gene data show CDR1 as SGHTA and CDR2 as FQGNSA. This CDR3 region has 15 residues. The CDR3 nucleotides are TGTGCCAGCAGCCTAGAGCGGGAGGGCCGCAATGAGCAGTTCTTC. Amino acid sequence: CASSLEREGRNEQFF.

V usage is TRBV10-3 and J usage is TRBJ1-6; the D is unclear. CDR1 and CDR2 (germline): ENHRY, SYGVKD. The CDR3 sequence is 13 residues long. With 3 bases removed from V and 0 bases from J, the gap between germline ends came to 0 bases. The CDR3 loop reads CAISDSYNSPLHF. In DNA form, the CDR3 reads TGTGCCATCAGTGACTCCTATAATTCACCCCTCCACTTT.

The chain uses TRBV19 and TRBJ1-2, with no clear D. From germline, CDR1 is LNHDA and CDR2 SQIVND (reference sequence). The CDR3 spans 13 residues. V lost 1 base and J lost 2, with 5 bases in between. The CDR3 spells CASSIGGNYGYTF. CDR3 DNA: TGTGCCAGTAGTATAGGAGGGAACTATGGCTACACCTTC.

This clonotype turned up a few times. This sequence joins TRBV2 and TRBJ1-2; 7 bases agree with TRBD1. This CDR3 is built from 14 residues. The germline V gene encodes CDR1 SNHLY and CDR2 FYNNEI. The V gene end was trimmed by 3 bases and the J gene end by 4 bases; junction bases not matched to a gene: 5. The CDR3 is CASSEGDRAYGYTF. CDR3 coding DNA: TGTGCCAGCAGTGAGGGAGACAGGGCCTATGGCTACACCTTC.

The CDR3 here is CASSRVGGSSNEKLFF. The CDR3 DNA is TGTGCCAGCAGCCGAGTTGGGGGGTCTTCTAATGAAAAACTGTTTTTT. The rearrangement links TRBV7-9 to TRBJ1-4; tentative D call: TRBD1 (5 bases). The CDR3 is 16 residues long. Deletions cut 5 bases from V and 3 bases from J, with 16 bases between. CDR1 is SEHNR, CDR2 FQNEAQ, per germline (reference sequence).

This sequence joins TRBV27 and TRBJ1-5; no reliable D call. CDR3 length: 14 amino acids. CDR1 and CDR2 (germline): MNHEY, SMNVEV (reference sequence). Trimming stripped 3 bases from V and 0 bases from J, with 6 bases between. DNA of the CDR3: TGTGCCAGCAGTTTTAGGCGTAGCAATCAGCCCCAGCATTTT. It encodes CASSFRRSNQPQHF.

The gene calls are TRBV12-3 or TRBV12-4 and TRBJ2-7; 9 bases are a match to TRBD2. After removal of 3 bases from V and 7 bases from J, the junction contained 10 bases not matched to a gene. The CDR3 contains 15 residues. CDR3 sequence: CASSFRTSGPLEQYF. The DNA of the CDR3 is TGTGCCAGCAGTTTTCGAACTAGCGGGCCCTTGGAGCAGTACTTC.